This TCR beta chain was found in a study of blood T cell repertoires in COVID-19. Study as a whole: Material from acute and convalescent COVID-19 was sourced from the United States, Italy and Spain. The analysed material was cDNA or gDNA that came from T cells, B-cell-depleted T cells, or PBMCs.

V lost 6 bases to trimming and J lost 2 bases, with 10 bases between them. This CDR3 has 14 residues. CDR1 is SNHLY, CDR2 FYNNEI, per germline. This clone occurred once. Original handling: Using reference gene primer amplification, nucleated cell counts were estimated. Using immunoSEQ multiplex PCR, the repertoire was profiled, and TCRdb retains in-frame clones only, with some absent. The V and J calls and clone size are taken from that table; D and trimming were inferred from the DNA. The table shows roughly 68,000 clones, with almost 85% occurring only once. The chain uses TRBV2 and TRBJ2-2, with a possible D match to TRBD1 (6 bases). Specimen: peripheral blood. This sequence originates from a man aged 50-59 years with acute or convalescent COVID-19. CDR3 coding DNA: TGTGCCAGCAGCAAGGGGGTCAACACCGGGGAGCTGTTTTTT. It yields the protein CASSKGVNTGELFF. Looking up the rest from reference TRBV2 and TRBJ2-2 gives the full variable domain: EPEVTQTPSHQVTQMGQEVILRCVPISNHLYFYWYRQILGQKVEFLVSFYNNEISEKSEIFDDQFSVERPDGSNFTLKIRSTKLEDSAMYFCASSKGVNTGELFFGEGSRLTVL.